These 22 T cell receptor beta chains were sequenced from one sample in a study of blood T cells in healthy people across ages. Combining a sample-barcoded 5' primer with a J-beta primer mix, a second PCR ran for roughly 7 to 11 cycles. A single record per CDR3 protein comes from TCRdb applying MiXCR to the 5' RACE reads. The sample yields roughly 800,000 distinct CDR3 sequences, roughly 50% seen once. Sequencing was done on a sample of blood. All receptors come from a man aged 25-45 years in good health.

This chain joins TRBV28 and TRBJ1-2, with D perhaps TRBD1 (6 bases). This CDR3 is 16 amino acids long. V dropped 5 bases and J dropped 2 bases, with 18 bases sitting between them. From germline, CDR1 is MDHEN and CDR2 SYDVKM. CDR3 sequence (DNA): TGTGCCAGCAGTCACCCAACAGGGTCAAGCAACTATGGCTACACCTTC. Its protein is CASSHPTGSSNYGYTF.

J is TRBJ2-3 and V is TRBV7-9; perhaps TRBD2 as D (5 bases). Germline assignment: CDR1 SEHNR and CDR2 FQNEAQ (reference sequence). The CDR3 runs 14 residues. Trimming left V 2 bases short and J 6 bases short, with 12 bases between. CDR3 DNA: TGTGCCAGCAGCTTACTGGACTCGGGGGATACGCAGTATTTT. Protein sequence: CASSLLDSGDTQYF.

This clonotype has just one count. The rearrangement uses TRBV20-1 and TRBJ2-1; no reliable D call. This CDR3 is 15 amino acids long. CDR1 is DFQATT, CDR2 SNEGSKA, per germline (reference sequence). V shed 6 bases and J shed 0 bases, with 15 bases lying between them. In DNA form, the CDR3 reads TGCAGTGCCAAACCCGGGCCAGGCTCCTACAATGAGCAGTTCTTC. As protein: CSAKPGPGSYNEQFF.

The chain joins TRBV4-3 to TRBJ2-3; D is unresolved. Looked up from germline, CDR1 is LGHNA and CDR2 is YSLEER. V lost 0 bases and J lost 0, with 7 bases in between. The CDR3 runs 15 residues. The CDR3 DNA reads TGCGCCAGCAGCCAAGATGGACGGAGCACAGATACGCAGTATTTT. It specifies CASSQDGRSTDTQYF.

Details on this clonotype: Germline and junction disagree at one end, which may indicate a read error. This chain joins TRBV14 and TRBJ1-1; tentatively, D is TRBD1 (5 bases). The V gene's germline CDR1 is SGHDN and CDR2 FVKESK. The CDR3 is 15 amino acids. The CDR3 nucleotides are TGTGCCAGCAGTCAAGAGGCCCTAGGGGTCACTGAAGCTTTCTTT. Translated: CASSQEALGVTEAFF.

The chain joins TRBV12-3 or TRBV12-4 to TRBJ2-7; TRBD1 matches 7 bases. The CDR3 runs to 14 residues. Trimming took 7 bases from V and 3 from J; bases not matched to a gene: 9. The CDR3 DNA reads TGTGCCAGCATCTCGGGCAGGGGGAGCTACGAGCAGTACTTC. It translates to CASISGRGSYEQYF.

This clonotype was counted between two and nine times. The chain has TRBV29-1 and TRBJ2-7, with 14 bases that match TRBD2. J gave up 2 bases and V 6 bases, and 3 bases lay outside the gene matches. Germline-derived CDR1 and CDR2 are SQVTM and ANQGSEA. The CDR3 runs 14 residues. The CDR3 DNA reads TGCAGCGTCCGACTAGCGGGGGGGACCTACGAGCAGTACTTC. It translates to CSVRLAGGTYEQYF.

The chain joins TRBV20-1 to TRBJ2-7, with D unresolved. Germline loops: CDR1 DFQATT, CDR2 SNEGSKA (reference sequence). Trimming stripped 4 bases from V and 2 bases from J, with 15 bases between. This CDR3 has 14 amino acids. Here the CDR3 reads CSAKKSAITYEQYF. The CDR3 coding sequence is TGCAGTGCTAAAAAAAGCGCTATAACCTACGAGCAGTACTTC.

The chain couples TRBV3-1 to TRBJ1-2; no firm D call. Germline values: CDR1 LGHDT, CDR2 YNNKEL (reference sequence). The CDR3 is made up of 14 amino acids. Deletions cut 1 base from V and 3 bases from J, with 9 bases between. The CDR3 bases are TGTGCCAGCAGCCAAGCTGACACATACTATGGCTACACCTTC. Its translation: CASSQADTYYGYTF.

This clonotype was picked up one time. The chain employs TRBV2 and TRBJ2-5; 9 bases align to TRBD2. The J call may not be correct, given that the DNA end is closer to TRBJ2-7. Looked up from germline, CDR1 is SNHLY and CDR2 is FYNNEI. CDR3 length equals 15 residues. The CDR3 reads CASSEGVAGVYEQYF. As DNA, the CDR3 is TGTGCCAGCAGTGAGGGGGTAGCGGGAGTCTACGAGCAGTACTTC.

This chain joins TRBV28 and TRBJ1-2, with a weak D call TRBD1 (6 bases). Germline loops: CDR1 MDHEN, CDR2 SYDVKM. The V end lost 7 bases, the J end lost 8 bases, and 17 bases lay between the germline ends. CDR3 length: 13 amino acids. The CDR3 coding sequence is TGTGCCAGCAAAGGTCACAGGGTTGGCGGCTACACCTTC. Amino acids: CASKGHRVGGYTF.

This chain uses TRBV7-2 with TRBJ2-5; 10 nucleotides align to TRBD1. Germline values: CDR1 SGHTA, CDR2 FQGNSA. This CDR3 spans 16 amino acids. V lost 4 bases to trimming and J lost 3 bases; unmatched junction nucleotides: 8. The CDR3 bases are TGTGCCAGCAGCTCCCAGACAGGGGGCCGCGAAGAGACCCAGTACTTC. It codes for CASSSQTGGREETQYF.

V and J are TRBV20-1 and TRBJ2-4, with TRBD2 as a possible D gene (5 bases). Trimming stripped 3 bases from V and 8 bases from J, with 17 bases between. This CDR3 comprises 14 residues. The germline V gene encodes CDR1 DFQATT and CDR2 SNEGSKA (reference sequence). The CDR3 region is CSARLSLLGDIQYF. In DNA, the CDR3 is TGCAGTGCTAGGTTGTCCTTGCTGGGAGACATTCAGTACTTC.

The genes are TRBV7-2 and TRBJ2-7; possible D gene TRBD1, 5 bases. The CDR3 runs to 15 residues. Trimming removed 0 bases at V and 2 bases at J, with 11 bases between. The germline gives CDR1 SGHTA, CDR2 FQGNSA. The DNA of the CDR3 is TGTGCCAGCAGCTTAGCGACGACAGTTACCTACGAGCAGTACTTC. Amino acids: CASSLATTVTYEQYF.

V is TRBV27 and J is TRBJ1-1, with D perhaps matching TRBD1 (5 bases). V was trimmed by 7 bases and J by 5 bases, leaving 14 bases between them. The germline gives CDR1 MNHEY, CDR2 SMNVEV (reference sequence). The CDR3 consists of 13 residues. CDR3 DNA sequence: TGTGCCAGCAAGCCCGGGGGGTTAACTGAAGCTTTCTTT. Its protein product is CASKPGGLTEAFF.

This sequence joins TRBV4-2 and TRBJ2-7, with D uncertain. CDR1 is LGHNA and CDR2 is YNFKEQ in the germline V gene. This CDR3 comprises 16 residues. Trimming cost V 0 bases and J 0 bases, with 12 bases left between them. DNA for the CDR3: TGTGCCAGCAGCCAAGAGAGCGAGACCGACTCCTACGAGCAGTACTTC. Its translation: CASSQESETDSYEQYF.

The V call is TRBV3-1, the J call TRBJ1-2; D perhaps matches TRBD1 (6 bases). The ends were cut back, 2 bases at V and 8 bases at J, with 27 bases in the middle. Germline CDR1 LGHDT, CDR2 YNNKEL (reference sequence). The CDR3 consists of 18 residues. CDR3 coding DNA: TGTGCCAGCAGCCAAAGATACAGGGCCAGCATGGTGGTGTCAGGCTACACCTTC. It is translated as CASSQRYRASMVVSGYTF.

Worth noting for this clonotype: A much bigger clone sits one base away, suggesting this may be a read error. The chain has TRBV7-2 and TRBJ1-5, with TRBD1 identical over 8 bases. The CDR3 extends over 14 amino acids. From germline, CDR1 is SGHTA and CDR2 FQGNSA. V dropped 5 bases and J dropped 4; count of bases not matched to a gene: 4. The CDR3 region has the DNA TGTGCCAGCAGCACGCGGACAGGGAATCAGCCCCAGCATTTT. This translates into CASSTRTGNQPQHF.

This clonotype was counted only a few times. The chain employs TRBV4-3 and TRBJ2-5, with TRBD2 matching 10 bases. There are 17 residues in the CDR3. V shed 2 bases and J 5 bases; nucleotides not matched to a gene: 11. In germline, CDR1 is LGHNA, CDR2 YSLEER. CDR3 DNA: TGCGCCAGCAGCCAAACCCGGACTAGCGGTGAATCGGAGACCCAGTACTTC. Translation gives CASSQTRTSGESETQYF.

This clonotype was seen a few times. This rearrangement joins TRBV28 to TRBJ2-7; D perhaps matches TRBD1 (6 bases). Germline assignment: CDR1 MDHEN and CDR2 SYDVKM. The CDR3 runs 16 residues. The V end was cut by 6 bases, the J end by 0 bases, with 18 bases between. As DNA, the CDR3 is TGTGCCAGCAGCAGTCCTGGACAGTATATCTCCTACGAGCAGTACTTC. It codes for CASSSPGQYISYEQYF.

The rearrangement links TRBV20-1 to TRBJ2-4; the match to TRBD2 covers 12 bases. The better agreement between TRBJ2-5 and the DNA end casts doubt on the J call. The CDR3 sequence is 15 residues long. From germline, CDR1 is DFQATT and CDR2 SNEGSKA (reference sequence). In nucleotides, the CDR3 is TGCAGTGCTACATTCGGACTAGCGGGATTTGAGACCCAGTACTTC. Protein: CSATFGLAGFETQYF.

This rearrangement joins TRBV10-3 to TRBJ2-4, with TRBD2 matching 14 bases. The J call may be mistaken, given a closer DNA end match to TRBJ2-5. Per germline, CDR1 ENHRY and CDR2 SYGVKD. CDR3 size: 13 residues. CDR3 residues: CATTSGGEGTQYF. The CDR3 DNA follows: TGTGCCACGACTAGCGGGGGGGAAGGGACCCAGTACTTC.